Below, 8 T cell receptor beta chains from the same sample are listed, as sequenced in a study of T cells in Graves' hyperthyroidism and ophthalmopathy. The CDR3 regions of TCR beta were amplified from RNA transcripts. With the HTBI primer set, the TCR CDR3 went through a first round of RT-PCR. TCRdb analysed the multiplex PCR reads with MiXCR anew, one entry per CDR3 protein. The sample records about 350,000 distinct CDR3 sequences, about a fifth being singletons. The sequencing sample was made of blood. Receptor source: a woman under 30 with Graves' hyperthyroidism.

This clonotype was counted only a few times. The chain employs TRBV2 and TRBJ2-7; D gene unclear. Germline CDR1 is SNHLY and CDR2 is FYNNEI. The CDR3 runs to 14 residues. Trimming pared 7 bases from V and 1 base from J, leaving 14 bases between. The CDR3 bases are TGTGCCAGCATTACGGGCTCCAAATCCTACGAGCAGTACTTC. Protein sequence: CASITGSKSYEQYF.

This clonotype was seen ten or more times. The chain employs TRBV28 and TRBJ1-1, with D uncertain. The CDR3 extends over 13 amino acids. Between the trimmed V and J ends, which lost 1 base and 1 base, there was a span of 4 bases. Germline V gene sequence: CDR1 MDHEN, CDR2 SYDVKM. The CDR3 nucleotides are TGTGCCAGCAGTTTATACAAGAACACTGAAGCTTTCTTT. Translated, it gives CASSLYKNTEAFF.

This clonotype was seen many times. The genes are TRBV10-3 and TRBJ1-1; D not certain. Trimming pared 1 base from V and 3 bases from J, leaving 3 bases between. Germline values: CDR1 ENHRY, CDR2 SYGVKD. The CDR3 runs to 12 residues. CDR3 bases: TGTGCCATCAGTGAGTTGGACACTGAAGCTTTCTTT. Its translation is CAISELDTEAFF.

The table lists this clonotype with many counts. The chain is built from TRBV6-1 and TRBJ1-1; 8 nucleotides line up with TRBD1. Trimming took 4 bases from V and 6 from J; bases not matched to a gene: 4. CDR3 length: 13 amino acids. CDR1 and CDR2 from the germline V gene are MNHNS and SASEGT. The CDR3 loop reads CASSGTGRAEAFF. The CDR3 DNA is TGTGCCAGCAGTGGGACAGGGAGGGCTGAAGCTTTCTTT.

This clonotype was recorded at least ten times. J is TRBJ2-7 and V is TRBV19, with 11 positions matching TRBD1. Germline CDR1 reads LNHDA; CDR2 reads SQIVND (reference sequence). J gave up 3 bases and V 7 bases, and 5 bases lay outside the gene matches. The CDR3 extends over 14 amino acids. The CDR3 nucleotides read TGTGCCAGTAACTCCGGGACAGGGGGCTACGAGCAGTACTTC. Amino acid sequence: CASNSGTGGYEQYF.

This clonotype was found many times. CDR3 loop: CATSGNSRSSGNTIYF. As DNA, the CDR3 is TGTGCCACCAGTGGGAATTCTCGGAGCTCTGGAAACACCATATATTTT. The chain has TRBV24-1 and TRBJ1-3; D ambiguous. Germline V gives CDR1 KGHDR, CDR2 SFDVKD. The ends were cut back, 5 bases at V and 0 bases at J, with 13 bases in the middle. The CDR3 sequence is 16 residues long.

This clonotype was found a few times. A read error may be the cause here, since a much bigger clone is one base away. The conserved closing phenylalanine or tryptophan is absent in this CDR3, likely reflecting a read error. CDR3 DNA sequence: TGTGCCAGCAGTTTATCTTCGGGCTATGGCTACACCTAC. Its translation is CASSLSSGYGYTY. The chain uses TRBV27 and TRBJ1-2; no firm D call. This CDR3 region has 13 residues. Deletions cut 0 bases from V and 4 bases from J, with 6 bases between. Germline CDR1 MNHEY, CDR2 SMNVEV (reference sequence).

The V gene is TRBV20-1, the J gene TRBJ2-7, with a possible D match to TRBD2 (6 bases). The V gene lost 1 base and the J gene lost 3 bases, with 16 bases spanning the gap. CDR1 and CDR2 from the germline V gene are DFQATT and SNEGSKA (reference sequence). The CDR3 contains 15 residues. CDR3 sequence: CSARGGRGAGYEQYF. In DNA form, the CDR3 reads TGCAGTGCTAGAGGAGGAAGGGGAGCGGGCTACGAGCAGTACTTC.